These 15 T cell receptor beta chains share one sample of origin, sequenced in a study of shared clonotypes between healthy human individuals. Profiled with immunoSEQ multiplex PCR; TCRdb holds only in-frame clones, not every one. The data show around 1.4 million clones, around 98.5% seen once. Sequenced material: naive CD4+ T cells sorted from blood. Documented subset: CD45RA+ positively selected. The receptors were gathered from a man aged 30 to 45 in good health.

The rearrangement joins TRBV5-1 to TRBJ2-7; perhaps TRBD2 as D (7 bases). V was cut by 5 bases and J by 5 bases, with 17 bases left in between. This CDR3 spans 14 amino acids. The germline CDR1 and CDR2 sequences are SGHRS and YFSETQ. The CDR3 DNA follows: TGCGCCAGCAGTACCGCGGGGGCTTCGGACGAGCAGTACTTC. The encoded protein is CASSTAGASDEQYF.

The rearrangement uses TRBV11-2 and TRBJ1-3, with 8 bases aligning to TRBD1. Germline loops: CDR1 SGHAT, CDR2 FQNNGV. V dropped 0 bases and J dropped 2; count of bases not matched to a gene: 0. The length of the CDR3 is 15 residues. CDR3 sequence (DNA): TGTGCCAGCAGCTTAGACAGGGGGCCTGGAAACACCATATATTTT. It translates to CASSLDRGPGNTIYF.

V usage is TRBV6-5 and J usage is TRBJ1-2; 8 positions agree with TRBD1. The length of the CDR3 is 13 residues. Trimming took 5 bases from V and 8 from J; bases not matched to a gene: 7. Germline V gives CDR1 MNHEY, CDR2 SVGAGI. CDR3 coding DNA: TGTGCCAGCAGTCGACAGGGGATAGTAGGCTACACCTTC. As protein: CASSRQGIVGYTF.

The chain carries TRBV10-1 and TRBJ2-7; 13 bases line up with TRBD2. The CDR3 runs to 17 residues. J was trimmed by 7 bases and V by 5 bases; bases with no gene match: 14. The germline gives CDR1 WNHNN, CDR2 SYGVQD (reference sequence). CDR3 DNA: TGCGCCAGCAGTCCCGGAACTAGCGGGAGGGCCCGGAGGGAGCAGTACTTC. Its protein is CASSPGTSGRARREQYF.

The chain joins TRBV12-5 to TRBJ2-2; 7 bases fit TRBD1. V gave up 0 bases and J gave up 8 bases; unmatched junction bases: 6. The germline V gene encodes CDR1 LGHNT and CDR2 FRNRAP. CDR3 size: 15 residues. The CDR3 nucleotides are TGTGCTAGTGGTTTGGTCAGACAGGGTTCGGGGGAGCTGTTTTTT. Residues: CASGLVRQGSGELFF.

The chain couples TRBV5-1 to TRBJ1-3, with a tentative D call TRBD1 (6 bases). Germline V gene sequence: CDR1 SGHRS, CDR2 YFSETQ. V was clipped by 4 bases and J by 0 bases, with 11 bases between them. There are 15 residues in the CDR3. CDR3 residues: CASSLQGVSGNTIYF. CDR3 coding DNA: TGCGCCAGCAGCCTACAGGGCGTCTCTGGAAACACCATATATTTT.

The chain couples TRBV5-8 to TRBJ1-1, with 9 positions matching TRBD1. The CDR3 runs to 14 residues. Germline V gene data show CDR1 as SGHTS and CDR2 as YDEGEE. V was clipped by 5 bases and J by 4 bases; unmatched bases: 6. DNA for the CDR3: TGTGCCAGCAGGCACAGGGGGCGTGCCACTGAAGCTTTCTTT. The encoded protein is CASRHRGRATEAFF.

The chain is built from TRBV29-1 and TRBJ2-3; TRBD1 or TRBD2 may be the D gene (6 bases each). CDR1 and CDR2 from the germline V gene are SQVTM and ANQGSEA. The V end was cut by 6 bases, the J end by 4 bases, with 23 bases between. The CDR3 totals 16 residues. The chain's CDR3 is CSVLPGAPPFPDTQYF. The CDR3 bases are TGCAGCGTCCTCCCGGGGGCACCCCCTTTCCCAGATACGCAGTATTTT.

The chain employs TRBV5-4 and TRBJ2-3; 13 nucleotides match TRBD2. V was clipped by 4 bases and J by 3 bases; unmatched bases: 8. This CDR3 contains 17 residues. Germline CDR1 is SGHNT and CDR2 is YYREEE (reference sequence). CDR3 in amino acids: CASSPGLAGVQTDTQYF. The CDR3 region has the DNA TGTGCCAGCAGCCCCGGACTAGCGGGAGTTCAAACAGATACGCAGTATTTT. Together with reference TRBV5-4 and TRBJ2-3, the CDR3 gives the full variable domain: ETGVTQSPTHLIKTRGQQVTLRCSSQSGHNTVSWYQQALGQGPQFIFQYYREEENGRGNFPPRFSGLQFPNYSSELNVNALELDDSALYLCASSPGLAGVQTDTQYFGPGTRLTVL.

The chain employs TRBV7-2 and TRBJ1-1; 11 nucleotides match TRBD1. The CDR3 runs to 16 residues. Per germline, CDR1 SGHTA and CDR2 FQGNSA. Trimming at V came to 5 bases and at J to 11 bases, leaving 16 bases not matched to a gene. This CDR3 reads CASSPDRGRIFHWAFF. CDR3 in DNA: TGTGCCAGCAGCCCGGACAGGGGGCGTATTTTTCACTGGGCTTTCTTT.

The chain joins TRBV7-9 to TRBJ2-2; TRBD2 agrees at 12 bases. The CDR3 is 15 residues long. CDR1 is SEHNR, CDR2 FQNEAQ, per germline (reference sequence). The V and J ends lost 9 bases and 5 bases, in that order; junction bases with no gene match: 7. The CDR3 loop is CASPWTSGKTGELFF. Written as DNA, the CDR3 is TGTGCCAGTCCCTGGACTAGCGGGAAGACCGGGGAGCTGTTTTTT.

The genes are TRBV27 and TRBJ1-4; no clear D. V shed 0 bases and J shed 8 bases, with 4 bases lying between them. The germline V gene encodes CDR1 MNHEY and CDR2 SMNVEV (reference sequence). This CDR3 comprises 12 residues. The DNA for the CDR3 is TGTGCCAGCAGTTTATCTGGCGAAAAACTGTTTTTT. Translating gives CASSLSGEKLFF.

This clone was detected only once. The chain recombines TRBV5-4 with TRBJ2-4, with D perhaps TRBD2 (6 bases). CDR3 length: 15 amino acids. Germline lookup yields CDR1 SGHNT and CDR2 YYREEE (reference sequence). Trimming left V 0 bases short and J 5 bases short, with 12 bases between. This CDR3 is CASSLDISGENIQYF. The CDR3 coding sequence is TGTGCCAGCAGCTTGGATATCTCGGGGGAAAACATTCAGTACTTC.

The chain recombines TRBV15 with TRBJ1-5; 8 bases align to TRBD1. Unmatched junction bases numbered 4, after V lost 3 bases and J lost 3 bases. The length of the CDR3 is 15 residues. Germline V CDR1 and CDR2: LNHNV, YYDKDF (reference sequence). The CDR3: CATSSRTGINQPQHF. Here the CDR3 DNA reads TGTGCCACCAGCAGTAGGACAGGGATCAATCAGCCCCAGCATTTT.

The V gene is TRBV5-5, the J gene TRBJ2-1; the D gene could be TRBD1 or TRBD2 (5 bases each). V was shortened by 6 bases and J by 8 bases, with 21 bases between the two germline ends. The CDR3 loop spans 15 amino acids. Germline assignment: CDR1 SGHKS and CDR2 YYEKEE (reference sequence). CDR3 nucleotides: TGTGCCAGCAAGCAAGCCGAGGGGTACGTAGATGAGCAGTTCTTC. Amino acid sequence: CASKQAEGYVDEQFF.